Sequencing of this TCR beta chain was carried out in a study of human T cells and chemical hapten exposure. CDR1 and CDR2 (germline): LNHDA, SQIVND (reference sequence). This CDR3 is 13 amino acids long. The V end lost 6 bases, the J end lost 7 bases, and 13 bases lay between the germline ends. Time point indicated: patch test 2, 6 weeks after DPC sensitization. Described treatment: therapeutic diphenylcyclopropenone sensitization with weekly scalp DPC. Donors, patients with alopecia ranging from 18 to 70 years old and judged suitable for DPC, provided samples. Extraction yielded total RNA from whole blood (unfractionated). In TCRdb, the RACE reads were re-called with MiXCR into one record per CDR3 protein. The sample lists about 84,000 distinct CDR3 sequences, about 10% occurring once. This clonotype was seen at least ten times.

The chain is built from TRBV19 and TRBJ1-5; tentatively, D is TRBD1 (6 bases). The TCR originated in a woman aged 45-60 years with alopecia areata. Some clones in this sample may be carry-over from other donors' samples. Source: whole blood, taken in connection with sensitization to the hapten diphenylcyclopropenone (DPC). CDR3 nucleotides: TGTGCCAGTAGCCAGGGGTTAGACCAGCCCCAGCATTTT. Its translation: CASSQGLDQPQHF.